A single sample gave rise to the 25 T cell receptor beta chains below, sequenced in a study of T cell changes during pregnancy in multiple sclerosis (dated by TCRdb to between 2019 and 2020). The receptor library was made with the immunoSEQ multiplex PCR assay. TCRdb's version of the immuneACCESS table is confined to in-frame rearrangements and falls short of the full clone set. An unresolved V gene accounts for under half of the shortfall where checked; the remainder is of unknown origin. The sample records 76,000 or so clones, 90% to 95% of which are singletons. 0.75% of the sample is taken by the ten largest. The starting material was peripheral blood, obtained in the second trimester of pregnancy. The receptor source for this set is a female donor in good health, enrolled as a control in a pregnancy study.

The gene calls are TRBV27 and TRBJ1-5; D gene ambiguous. The CDR3 has 14 residues. Trimming took off 7 bases at V and 7 bases at J, with 17 bases between the two ends. The germline V gene encodes CDR1 MNHEY and CDR2 SMNVEV (reference sequence). The CDR3 protein is CASNAREGDQPQHF. The CDR3 bases are TGTGCCAGCAACGCCCGGGAGGGCGACCAGCCCCAGCATTTT.

In the case of this clone: The sample contains more than one DNA sequence encoding this CDR3. This sequence joins TRBV18 and TRBJ1-2, with 8 nucleotides matching TRBD1. From germline, CDR1 is KGHSH and CDR2 LQKENI. Trimming removed 3 bases from V and 8 bases from J; junction bases left unmatched: 5. The CDR3 is 13 amino acids. This chain's CDR3 is CASSPDREYGYTF. The CDR3, as DNA: TGTGCCAGCTCACCGGACAGGGAATACGGCTACACCTTC.

This chain joins TRBV9 and TRBJ1-1; D perhaps matches TRBD1 (6 bases). This CDR3 comprises 14 residues. Deletions cut 2 bases from V and 4 bases from J, with 12 bases between. In germline, CDR1 is SGDLS, CDR2 YYNGEE. Here the CDR3 DNA reads TGTGCCAGCAGCGTTGGGGGCTACGGCACTGAAGCTTTCTTT. Encoded protein: CASSVGGYGTEAFF.

The rearrangement uses TRBV6-5 and TRBJ2-1; TRBD2 aligns across 8 bases. The trim removed 2 bases at V and 9 bases at J, leaving 6 bases unmatched. The CDR3 runs to 14 residues. Germline V gives CDR1 MNHEY, CDR2 SVGAGI. DNA for the CDR3: TGTGCCAGCAGTTACCGGGGGGGGCTAAGTGAGCAGTTCTTC. The encoded protein is CASSYRGGLSEQFF.

V usage is TRBV4-3 and J usage is TRBJ2-3, with TRBD2 identical over 7 bases. Per the germline V gene, CDR1 is LGHNA and CDR2 is YSLEER. CDR3 length: 15 amino acids. The trim removed 2 bases at V and 4 bases at J, leaving 6 bases unmatched. In nucleotides, the CDR3 is TGCGCCAGCAGCCAAAGACTAGCCATCGCAGATACGCAGTATTTT. Its protein product is CASSQRLAIADTQYF.

This chain connects TRBV4-3 to TRBJ1-2; possible D gene TRBD1, 5 bases. Germline CDR1 is LGHNA and CDR2 is YSLEER. Trimming shortened V by 0 bases and J by 2 bases, and 10 bases separated the two germline ends. The CDR3 has 15 residues. For the CDR3, the DNA is TGCGCCAGCAGCCAAGAGGCTCAGGGCAACTATGGCTACACCTTC. This gives the protein CASSQEAQGNYGYTF.

The rearrangement links TRBV7-9 to TRBJ1-1, with 9 bases matching TRBD1. The CDR3 has 15 amino acids. Germline assignment: CDR1 SEHNR and CDR2 FQNEAQ (reference sequence). V dropped 5 bases and J dropped 0; count of bases not matched to a gene: 4. The CDR3 DNA reads as TGTGCCAGCAGCCCGACAGGGGGGGTGAACACTGAAGCTTTCTTT. Its translation: CASSPTGGVNTEAFF.

The chain employs TRBV9 and TRBJ1-1; maybe TRBD1 (5 bases). Between the trimmed V and J ends, which lost 0 bases and 7 bases, there was a span of 16 bases. Germline CDR1 reads SGDLS; CDR2 reads YYNGEE. CDR3 length: 15 residues. The CDR3 here is CASSVGNSGDSEAFF. The CDR3 DNA is TGTGCCAGCAGCGTAGGGAATTCGGGAGACAGTGAAGCTTTCTTT.

With respect to this clone: The DNA is left out, because the CDR3 cannot be placed on it with certainty; the CDR3 is given as TCRdb lists it. The chain is built from TRBV29-1 and TRBJ1-6; TRBD1, the table's D call, lacks a check against the DNA. With termini counted, the CDR3 has 15 amino acids. The germline CDR1 and CDR2 sequences are SQVTM and ANQGSEA. Here the CDR3 reads CSVVGQGTAFYPGYF.

V is TRBV9 and J is TRBJ1-2, with 7 bases fitting TRBD1. Germline trimming cut 4 bases from V and 5 bases from J; bases unmatched to any gene: 8. The CDR3 loop spans 14 amino acids. Germline V gene sequence: CDR1 SGDLS, CDR2 YYNGEE. The CDR3 spells CASSPPRGRYGYTF. In nucleotides, the CDR3 is TGTGCCAGCAGCCCTCCGAGGGGGCGATATGGCTACACCTTC.

The chain employs TRBV12-5 and TRBJ1-2; D uncertain. This CDR3 is 13 amino acids long. V lost 3 bases and J lost 4, with 9 bases in between. Germline V gene data show CDR1 as LGHNT and CDR2 as FRNRAP. The CDR3: CASGLGGSYGYTF. In nucleotides, the CDR3 is TGTGCTAGTGGTTTAGGCGGTAGCTATGGCTACACCTTC.

The V call is TRBV11-2, the J call TRBJ2-7; a possible D gene is TRBD2 (6 bases). Deletions cut 4 bases from V and 0 bases from J, with 16 bases between. Germline assignment: CDR1 SGHAT and CDR2 FQNNGV. The CDR3 spans 16 residues. As DNA, the CDR3 is TGTGCCAGCAGCTCGGAGGGGCAATGGAGCTCCTACGAGCAGTACTTC. It is translated as CASSSEGQWSSYEQYF. The full variable domain, in which reference TRBV11-2 and TRBJ2-7 provide the parts outside the CDR3, is EAGVAQSPRYKIIEKRQSVAFWCNPISGHATLYWYQQILGQGPKLLIQFQNNGVVDDSQLPKDRFSAERLKGVDSTLKIQPAKLEDSAVYLCASSSEGQWSSYEQYFGPGTRLTVT.

CDR3 DNA: TGTGCCTGGAGTTTTTCAACCGGGACTGAAGCTTTCTTT. Its translation: CAWSFSTGTEAFF. The chain joins TRBV30 to TRBJ1-1; D ambiguous. Germline values: CDR1 GTSNPN, CDR2 SVGIG (reference sequence). Trimming stripped 2 bases from V and 5 bases from J, with 12 bases between. CDR3 length: 13 residues.

This chain connects TRBV7-8 to TRBJ2-7; D might be TRBD1 (5 bases). This CDR3 has 15 residues. Germline loops: CDR1 SGHVS, CDR2 FQNEAQ. Trimming stripped 1 base from V and 2 bases from J, with 12 bases between. CDR3 amino acids: CASSLGWGRPYEQYF. Written as DNA, the CDR3 is TGTGCCAGCAGCTTAGGCTGGGGCCGACCCTACGAGCAGTACTTC. Supplemented by reference TRBV7-8 and TRBJ2-7, the full variable domain reads GAGVSQSPRYKVAKRGQDVALRCDPISGHVSLFWYQQALGQGPEFLTYFQNEAQLDKSGLPSDRFFAERPEGSVSTLKIQRTQQEDSAVYLCASSLGWGRPYEQYFGPGTRLTVT.

The V and J genes are TRBV4-1 and TRBJ1-4; maybe TRBD1 (6 bases). Germline CDR1 is MGHRA and CDR2 is YSYEKL. CDR3 length: 12 residues. Trimming removed 5 bases from V and 15 bases from J, with 16 bases in between. CDR3 residues: CASSKGGEVLFF. CDR3 bases: TGCGCCAGCAGCAAAGGGGGGGAAGTTTTGTTTTTT.

The chain combines TRBV19 with TRBJ2-6; tentatively, D is TRBD2 (6 bases). V lost 3 bases to trimming and J lost 9 bases, with 9 bases between them. CDR1 and CDR2 (germline): LNHDA, SQIVND (reference sequence). The CDR3 is made up of 13 amino acids. The chain's CDR3 is CASSMEGGNVLTF. The CDR3, as DNA: TGTGCCAGTAGTATGGAGGGCGGCAACGTCCTGACTTTC.

The V and J genes are TRBV6-5 and TRBJ2-2, with 9 bases identical to TRBD2. The germline gives CDR1 MNHEY, CDR2 SVGAGI. V lost 8 bases and J lost 7; bases outside the gene matches: 8. The CDR3 sequence is 14 residues long. The CDR3 is CASGAGGRSGELFF. The CDR3 bases are TGTGCCAGCGGGGCGGGGGGGCGTAGCGGGGAGCTGTTTTTT.

The rearrangement links TRBV2 to TRBJ1-6; 8 positions match TRBD1. The J segment lost 5 bases and the V segment lost 6 bases, leaving 6 bases of the junction unmatched. The CDR3 loop spans 15 amino acids. The germline gives CDR1 SNHLY, CDR2 FYNNEI. This CDR3 is CASRQDRANNSPLHF. The CDR3 DNA follows: TGTGCCAGCAGACAGGACAGGGCTAATAATTCACCCCTCCACTTT.

The rearrangement joins TRBV9 to TRBJ1-1; maybe TRBD1 (6 bases). Trimming stripped 3 bases from V and 0 bases from J, with 12 bases between. The length of the CDR3 is 15 residues. The germline gives CDR1 SGDLS, CDR2 YYNGEE. CDR3 sequence (DNA): TGTGCCAGCAGCGGCGGGGGCAGCGTGAACACTGAAGCTTTCTTT. Its translation: CASSGGGSVNTEAFF.

The chain recombines TRBV5-1 with TRBJ2-7; D is uncertain. V was shortened by 3 bases and J by 1 base, with 8 bases between the two germline ends. Germline-derived CDR1 and CDR2 are SGHRS and YFSETQ. The CDR3 extends over 13 amino acids. The CDR3 spells CASSSILSYEQYF. CDR3 DNA sequence: TGCGCCAGCAGCTCGATACTATCCTACGAGCAGTACTTC.

This clone showed up just a few times. This rearrangement joins TRBV5-4 to TRBJ1-6; a weak D match, TRBD1 (6 bases). V gave up 5 bases and J gave up 7 bases, with 16 bases separating them. The CDR3 totals 15 residues. CDR1 and CDR2 (germline): SGHNT, YYREEE (reference sequence). The CDR3 nucleotides read TGTGCCAGCAGGCCTGCCGGGACACCCAATTCACCCCTCCACTTT. The encoded protein is CASRPAGTPNSPLHF.

CDR3 residues: CATMTGYEQYF. The CDR3 bases are TGTGCCACCATGACAGGTTACGAGCAGTACTTC. The chain carries TRBV27 and TRBJ2-7; D possibly corresponds to TRBD1 (6 bases). V shed 10 bases and J shed 4 bases, with 11 bases lying between them. The CDR3 is 11 residues long. Germline loops: CDR1 MNHEY, CDR2 SMNVEV (reference sequence).

This sequence joins TRBV6-6 and TRBJ1-1; no clear D. Germline CDR1 is MNHNY and CDR2 is SVGAGI (reference sequence). The V and J ends lost 6 bases and 4 bases respectively, with 9 bases between them. The CDR3 extends over 12 amino acids. CDR3 sequence: CASSPLSTEAFF. CDR3 sequence (DNA): TGTGCCAGCAGCCCGTTGAGCACTGAAGCTTTCTTT.

The gene calls are TRBV27 and TRBJ2-2, with 9 bases lining up with TRBD1. This CDR3 is built from 17 residues. CDR1 is MNHEY and CDR2 is SMNVEV in the germline V gene (reference sequence). With V trimmed by 6 bases and J by 2 bases, 10 bases remained unmatched. The CDR3 sequence: CASSQDRGSANTGELFF. CDR3 sequence (DNA): TGTGCCAGCAGCCAGGACAGGGGATCAGCAAACACCGGGGAGCTGTTTTTT.

The chain carries TRBV5-1 and TRBJ2-1; D may be TRBD2 (6 bases). The germline V gene has CDR1 SGHRS and CDR2 YFSETQ. The CDR3 covers 14 residues. V shed 6 bases and J shed 8 bases, with 18 bases lying between them. The CDR3 is CASKAGRGAYEQFF. As DNA, the CDR3 is TGCGCCAGCAAGGCCGGGCGGGGTGCGTATGAGCAGTTCTTC. Full variable domain (outside the CDR3, taken from reference TRBV5-1 and TRBJ2-1): KAGVTQTPRYLIKTRGQQVTLSCSPISGHRSVSWYQQTPGQGLQFLFEYFSETQRNKGNFPGRFSGRQFSNSRSEMNVSTLELGDSALYLCASKAGRGAYEQFFGPGTRLTVL.